This TCR beta chain emerged from a study of human T cells and chemical hapten exposure. About the research overall: Slight volume differences across pooled libraries mainly accounted for varying per-sample TCR yields.

During construction of the library, unique molecular identifiers were attached to individual cDNA molecules for quantitative, reproducible TCR counting. In the original processing: TCR counts had a median of about 94,000 per sample and spanned roughly 20,000 to 750,000. Using its own MiXCR run on the RACE reads, TCRdb lists one record per CDR3 protein. The V and J calls shown here were made by TCRdb, not taken from the authors' results. The sample lists about 46,000 distinct CDR3 sequences, about 3.9% occurring once. Trimming took off 5 bases at V and 3 bases at J, with 14 bases between the two ends. The germline gives CDR1 SGHVS, CDR2 FQNEAQ. This CDR3 region has 14 residues. In this sample, this clonotype turned up many times. Specified time point: healthy volunteer bleed at 2 weeks. The starting material, unfractionated whole blood, was used for total RNA extraction.

The sequence was collected from a female donor in good health. Some clones in this sample may be carry-over from other donors' samples. Material for sequencing was whole blood. The chain joins TRBV7-8 to TRBJ2-7; no firm D call. CDR3 residues: CASSPLIVGYEQYF. CDR3 nucleotides: TGTGCCAGCAGCCCTCTGATCGTTGGCTACGAGCAGTACTTC.